The rows below give T cell receptor beta chains drawn from one sample of a study of Ad26.COV2.S vaccination and SARS-CoV-2 variants. Profiled with immunoSEQ multiplex PCR; TCRdb holds only in-frame clones, not every one. The sample has 300,000 to 350,000 clones; about 88% are singletons. Sequenced here: peripheral blood, sampled in a trial of Ad26.COV2.S vaccine versus placebo. These receptors were obtained from a person between 18 and 65 years old who received the Ad26.COV2.S COVID-19 vaccine or a placebo. The CDR3 runs from the conserved cysteine through the conserved F or W. The D gene is left open where the match is weak. Only some rows state a clone size, as once, few, many or a class for expanded clones.

J gene: TRBJ2-5; CDR3 length: 13; clone size: .; V gene: TRBV10-3; D gene: .; CDR3 protein: CAISAGFGETQYF; CDR3 DNA: TGTGCCATCAGTGCAGGGTTCGGAGAGACCCAGTACTTC
J gene: TRBJ2-2; CDR3 length: 13; clone size: few; V gene: TRBV7-9; D gene: .; CDR3 protein: CASSSVTGGELFF; CDR3 DNA: TGTGCCAGCAGCTCCGTTACTGGCGGGGAGCTGTTTTTT
J gene: TRBJ2-7; CDR3 length: 14; clone size: .; V gene: TRBV28; D gene: .; CDR3 protein: CASTQVLRGYEQYF; CDR3 DNA: TGTGCCAGCACCCAGGTCCTTAGGGGCTACGAGCAGTACTTC
J gene: TRBJ1-1; CDR3 length: 15; clone size: .; V gene: TRBV28; D gene: .; CDR3 protein: CASSAPRQMNTEAFF; CDR3 DNA: TGTGCCAGCAGTGCCCCCCGACAGATGAACACTGAAGCTTTCTTT
J gene: TRBJ2-5; CDR3 length: 12; clone size: .; V gene: TRBV12-3/TRBV12-4; D gene: .; CDR3 protein: CASRGGDWSQYF; CDR3 DNA: TGTGCCAGCAGGGGGGGCGATTGGTCCCAGTACTTC
J gene: TRBJ1-2; CDR3 length: 13; clone size: .; V gene: TRBV12-3/TRBV12-4; D gene: .; CDR3 protein: CASSLRNSYGYTF; CDR3 DNA: TGTGCCAGCAGTTTAAGGAACAGTTATGGCTACACCTTC
J gene: TRBJ2-7; CDR3 length: 17; clone size: .; V gene: TRBV7-6; D gene: TRBD1; CDR3 protein: CASSRGRIGTVNYEQYF; CDR3 DNA: TGTGCCAGCAGTAGGGGGAGAATTGGGACAGTAAACTACGAGCAGTACTTC
J gene: TRBJ2-2; CDR3 length: 14; clone size: .; V gene: TRBV9; D gene: .; CDR3 protein: CASNPWGNTGELFF; CDR3 DNA: TGTGCCAGCAATCCGTGGGGGAACACCGGGGAGCTGTTTTTT
J gene: TRBJ2-7; CDR3 length: 15; clone size: .; V gene: TRBV7-3; D gene: TRBD2; CDR3 protein: CASSLSSGQTYEQYF; CDR3 DNA: TGTGCCAGCAGCTTATCTAGCGGGCAAACCTACGAGCAGTACTTC
J gene: TRBJ2-2; CDR3 length: 16; clone size: .; V gene: TRBV5-4; D gene: TRBD1; CDR3 protein: CASSPGQGEVTGELFF; CDR3 DNA: TGTGCCAGCAGCCCTGGACAGGGGGAAGTAACCGGGGAGCTGTTTTTT
J gene: TRBJ1-1; CDR3 length: 12; clone size: .; V gene: TRBV2; D gene: .; CDR3 protein: CASRLTGTEAFF; CDR3 DNA: TGTGCCAGCAGACTGACGGGCACTGAAGCTTTCTTT
J gene: TRBJ2-7; CDR3 length: 14; clone size: .; V gene: TRBV27; D gene: .; CDR3 protein: CASSFNRDAKRQYF; CDR3 DNA: TGTGCCAGCAGTTTCAACCGGGACGCCAAGCGACAGTACTTC
J gene: TRBJ2-1; CDR3 length: 14; clone size: .; V gene: TRBV19; D gene: TRBD2; CDR3 protein: CASRVGAGGGDMFF; CDR3 DNA: TGTGCCAGTAGGGTTGGAGCGGGGGGAGGGGATATGTTCTTC
J gene: TRBJ2-2; CDR3 length: 16; clone size: .; V gene: TRBV6-6; D gene: .; CDR3 protein: CASSPVVATGVGELFF; CDR3 DNA: TGTGCCAGCAGCCCGGTGGTGGCAACCGGGGTCGGGGAGCTGTTTTTT
J gene: TRBJ2-1; CDR3 length: 15; clone size: .; V gene: TRBV6-6; D gene: .; CDR3 protein: CASSQRQLHYNEQFF; CDR3 DNA: TGTGCCAGCAGTCAACGACAGCTCCATTACAATGAGCAGTTCTTC
J gene: TRBJ1-1; CDR3 length: 16; clone size: .; V gene: TRBV5-6; D gene: TRBD1; CDR3 protein: CASSLDRGLGDTEAFF; CDR3 DNA: TGTGCCAGCAGCTTGGACAGGGGGCTGGGCGACACTGAAGCTTTCTTT
J gene: TRBJ1-1; CDR3 length: 14; clone size: .; V gene: TRBV5-4; D gene: .; CDR3 protein: CASSPGAGNTEAFF; CDR3 DNA: TGTGCCAGCAGCCCGGGGGCAGGGAACACTGAAGCTTTCTTT
J gene: TRBJ1-1; CDR3 length: 11; clone size: .; V gene: TRBV30; D gene: .; CDR3 protein: CAWEDLTGAFF; CDR3 DNA: TGTGCCTGGGAAGACCTAACTGGAGCTTTCTTT
J gene: TRBJ1-1; CDR3 length: 14; clone size: .; V gene: TRBV18; D gene: .; CDR3 protein: CASSDGRAGTEAFF; CDR3 DNA: TGTGCCAGCTCGGACGGGAGGGCTGGCACTGAAGCTTTCTTT
J gene: TRBJ2-2; CDR3 length: 14; clone size: .; V gene: TRBV5-6; D gene: .; CDR3 protein: CASSLLQGTGELFF; CDR3 DNA: TGTGCCAGCAGCTTGTTACAGGGCACCGGGGAGCTGTTTTTT
J gene: TRBJ2-2; CDR3 length: 17; clone size: .; V gene: TRBV5-4; D gene: .; CDR3 protein: CASSPGGTAPNTGELFF; CDR3 DNA: TGTGCCAGCAGCCCAGGAGGGACAGCCCCGAACACCGGGGAGCTGTTTTTT
J gene: TRBJ2-3; CDR3 length: 14; clone size: once; V gene: TRBV24-1; D gene: TRBD2; CDR3 protein: CATSDQGLADTQYF; CDR3 DNA: TGTGCCACCAGTGATCAGGGACTAGCAGATACGCAGTATTTT
J gene: TRBJ1-6; CDR3 length: 14; clone size: .; V gene: TRBV2; D gene: .; CDR3 protein: CASREGRGVSPLHF; CDR3 DNA: TGTGCCAGCAGGGAAGGACGCGGGGTATCACCCCTCCACTTT
J gene: TRBJ2-7; CDR3 length: 15; clone size: .; V gene: TRBV19; D gene: TRBD2; CDR3 protein: CASSIPSGIPVEQYF; CDR3 DNA: TGTGCCAGTAGTATCCCTAGCGGGATACCTGTGGAGCAGTACTTC
J gene: TRBJ1-6; CDR3 length: 18; clone size: .; V gene: TRBV7-2; D gene: .; CDR3 protein: CASSLVRGEISYNSPLHF; CDR3 DNA: TGTGCCAGCAGCTTGGTACGTGGGGAAATCTCCTATAATTCACCCCTCCACTTT
J gene: TRBJ1-1; CDR3 length: 13; clone size: .; V gene: TRBV6-5; D gene: .; CDR3 protein: CASSWAENTEAFF; CDR3 DNA: TGTGCCAGCAGTTGGGCGGAGAACACTGAAGCTTTCTTT
J gene: TRBJ1-6; CDR3 length: 14; clone size: once; V gene: TRBV12-5; D gene: .; CDR3 protein: CASGLSLGHSPLHF; CDR3 DNA: TGTGCTAGTGGTTTGTCTCTTGGACATTCACCCCTCCACTTT
J gene: TRBJ1-5; CDR3 length: 17; clone size: .; V gene: TRBV28; D gene: .; CDR3 protein: CASSLVVWQAINQPQHF; CDR3 DNA: TGTGCCAGCAGTTTAGTCGTGTGGCAGGCTATCAATCAGCCCCAGCATTTT
J gene: TRBJ2-7; CDR3 length: 13; clone size: few; V gene: TRBV4-1; D gene: .; CDR3 protein: CASSQGAGDGQYF; CDR3 DNA: TGCGCCAGCAGCCAAGGGGCCGGGGATGGGCAGTACTTC
J gene: TRBJ2-3; CDR3 length: 17; clone size: .; V gene: TRBV7-9; D gene: .; CDR3 protein: CASSSFRRGLSSDTQYF; CDR3 DNA: TGTGCCAGCAGCTCCTTTAGGAGGGGCCTTAGCTCAGATACGCAGTATTTT
J gene: TRBJ2-6; CDR3 length: 15; clone size: .; V gene: TRBV5-6; D gene: .; CDR3 protein: CASSLAASGANVLTF; CDR3 DNA: TGTGCCAGCAGCTTGGCGGCTTCTGGGGCCAACGTCCTGACTTTC
J gene: TRBJ1-1; CDR3 length: 13; clone size: once; V gene: TRBV19; D gene: .; CDR3 protein: CASNTAVGTEAFF; CDR3 DNA: TGTGCCAGCAACACAGCGGTGGGCACTGAAGCTTTCTTT
J gene: TRBJ1-1; CDR3 length: 15; clone size: .; V gene: TRBV4-2; D gene: .; CDR3 protein: CASSQGHTLPGEAFF; CDR3 DNA: TGTGCCAGCAGCCAAGGGCACACTCTCCCCGGGGAAGCTTTCTTT
J gene: TRBJ2-7; CDR3 length: 15; clone size: .; V gene: TRBV4-3; D gene: TRBD1; CDR3 protein: CASSQDYKGAYEQYF; CDR3 DNA: TGCGCCAGCAGCCAAGATTATAAGGGGGCTTACGAGCAGTACTTC
J gene: TRBJ2-2; CDR3 length: 16; clone size: .; V gene: TRBV7-9; D gene: .; CDR3 protein: CASSFWGGLDTGELFF; CDR3 DNA: TGTGCCAGCAGCTTCTGGGGGGGCCTTGACACCGGGGAGCTGTTTTTT
J gene: TRBJ2-2; CDR3 length: 15; clone size: once; V gene: TRBV28; D gene: .; CDR3 protein: CASSRRTGNTGELFF; CDR3 DNA: TGTGCCAGCAGCCGTCGGACGGGGAACACCGGGGAGCTGTTTTTT
J gene: TRBJ1-5; CDR3 length: 13; clone size: .; V gene: TRBV19; D gene: .; CDR3 protein: CASSSAGNQPQHF; CDR3 DNA: TGTGCCAGTAGTTCGGCGGGCAATCAGCCCCAGCATTTT
J gene: TRBJ2-7; CDR3 length: 15; clone size: once; V gene: TRBV14; D gene: .; CDR3 protein: CASSSPGTNTYEQYF; CDR3 DNA: TGTGCCAGCAGCTCTCCCGGGACGAATACCTACGAGCAGTACTTC
J gene: TRBJ2-2; CDR3 length: 14; clone size: .; V gene: TRBV11-3; D gene: .; CDR3 protein: CASADRKNTGELFF; CDR3 DNA: TGTGCCAGCGCGGACAGAAAGAACACCGGGGAGCTGTTTTTT
J gene: TRBJ1-3; CDR3 length: 16; clone size: .; V gene: TRBV7-2; D gene: .; CDR3 protein: CASSPRGSTGGNTIYF; CDR3 DNA: TGTGCCAGCAGCCCGAGGGGCTCGACCGGTGGAAACACCATATATTTT
J gene: TRBJ1-6; CDR3 length: 15; clone size: once; V gene: TRBV4-1; D gene: .; CDR3 protein: CASSQGTGLGSPLHF; CDR3 DNA: TGCGCCAGCAGCCAAGGCACAGGGCTCGGTTCACCCCTCCACTTT
J gene: TRBJ1-1; CDR3 length: 15; clone size: .; V gene: TRBV19; D gene: TRBD1; CDR3 protein: CASSMGDRLNTEAFF; CDR3 DNA: TGTGCCAGTAGTATGGGGGACAGGTTGAACACTGAAGCTTTCTTT
J gene: TRBJ2-7; CDR3 length: 13; clone size: few; V gene: TRBV5-1; D gene: .; CDR3 protein: CASSLRGSYEQYF; CDR3 DNA: TGCGCCAGCAGCTTGAGGGGGTCCTACGAGCAGTACTTC
J gene: TRBJ1-2; CDR3 length: 15; clone size: .; V gene: TRBV4-1; D gene: .; CDR3 protein: CASSQDVLGGYGYTF; CDR3 DNA: TGCGCCAGCAGCCAAGACGTGTTAGGGGGCTATGGCTACACCTTC
J gene: TRBJ1-2; CDR3 length: 11; clone size: .; V gene: TRBV29-1; D gene: TRBD1; CDR3 protein: CSVDDRVGYTF; CDR3 DNA: TGCAGCGTCGATGACAGGGTCGGCTACACCTTC
J gene: TRBJ2-3; CDR3 length: 14; clone size: many; V gene: TRBV4-3; D gene: .; CDR3 protein: CASSSKGGSDTQYF; CDR3 DNA: TGCGCCAGCAGCAGTAAAGGAGGGTCAGATACGCAGTATTTT
J gene: TRBJ2-1; CDR3 length: 13; clone size: .; V gene: TRBV5-6; D gene: .; CDR3 protein: CASSLELIDEQFF; CDR3 DNA: TGTGCCAGCAGCTTGGAGCTAATAGATGAGCAGTTCTTC
J gene: TRBJ2-1; CDR3 length: 14; clone size: .; V gene: TRBV11-3; D gene: .; CDR3 protein: CASSYRTGQREQFF; CDR3 DNA: TGTGCCAGCAGCTATCGGACGGGGCAACGGGAGCAGTTCTTC
J gene: TRBJ2-7; CDR3 length: 11; clone size: .; V gene: TRBV20-1; D gene: .; CDR3 protein: CSALDSYEQYF; CDR3 DNA: TGCAGTGCGCTCGATTCTTACGAGCAGTACTTC
J gene: TRBJ1-5; CDR3 length: 13; clone size: .; V gene: TRBV7-9; D gene: TRBD1; CDR3 protein: CASSSGQPQPQHF; CDR3 DNA: TGTGCCAGCAGCTCGGGACAGCCACAGCCCCAGCATTTT
J gene: TRBJ2-2; CDR3 length: 14; clone size: .; V gene: TRBV6-5; D gene: .; CDR3 protein: CASSWSLRTGELFF; CDR3 DNA: TGTGCCAGCAGTTGGTCCTTGAGGACCGGGGAGCTGTTTTTT
J gene: TRBJ2-1; CDR3 length: 14; clone size: .; V gene: TRBV24-1; D gene: .; CDR3 protein: CATSQGSSYNEQFF; CDR3 DNA: TGTGCCACCAGTCAAGGTAGCTCCTACAATGAGCAGTTCTTC
J gene: TRBJ1-2; CDR3 length: 14; clone size: .; V gene: TRBV6-5; D gene: .; CDR3 protein: CASRSLGPYYGYTF; CDR3 DNA: TGTGCCAGCCGGTCTTTAGGACCTTACTATGGCTACACCTTC